This TCR beta chain was obtained from a study of OX40 agonist ivuxolimab in advanced cancers. The overall study: Three patients responded partially, comprising one with hepatocellular carcinoma and two with cutaneous melanoma.

As for this clone: The antigen remains unidentified.

This CDR3 spans 18 amino acids. Study-wide findings and caveats: Still undetermined is the antigen specificity of the expanded peripheral T cells. Clonal expansion from baseline to week 6 occurred in both CD4+ and CD8+ T cells.

The protocol was immunoSEQ multiplex PCR, while the TCRdb copy is restricted to in-frame clones and leaves out a portion. The table has over 15,000 clones, just under 75% seen once. The clonotype was recovered from an adult with an advanced solid tumor such as melanoma, head and neck, liver or kidney cancer. Material: CD4+ or CD8+ T cells sorted from blood, obtained in a trial of the OX40 agonist ivuxolimab. V is TRBV21-1 and J is TRBJ2-1. TRBV21-1 is deemed a pseudogene. The CDR3 DNA reads TGTGCCAGCAGCGGATACACGGGGGACACGAGCTCCTACAATGAGCAGTTCTTC. This sequence encodes CASSGYTGDTSSYNEQFF.